The T cell receptor beta chain described here comes from a study of T cell responses to AZD1222 COVID-19 vaccine. On this clone itself: What it recognizes is unknown.

Germline CDR1 MNHEY, CDR2 SVGAGI. The V end lost 0 bases, the J end lost 8 bases, and 16 bases lay between the germline ends. The CDR3 length is 16 residues. Analyses pooled second doses at about 4 or about 12 weeks. Clones were sequenced by immunoSEQ multiplex PCR, and TCRdb holds only the in-frame ones, with some missing. The sample contains roughly 80,000 clones, roughly nine tenths of which appear only once. Study-wide results and caveats: Breadth and depth of Spike-specific TCRs rose after two AZD1222 doses. Repertoire collection took place solely once the T cell response had peaked.

The input for sequencing was peripheral blood, taken 28 days after the second AZD1222 dose. This TCR was sampled from an adult who received the AZD1222 COVID-19 vaccine. The chain recombines TRBV6-5 with TRBJ1-4; no clear D. The CDR3 spells CASSYSSSGGEEKLFF. The CDR3 coding sequence is TGTGCCAGCAGTTACTCGAGTAGTGGAGGAGAGGAAAAACTGTTTTTT.